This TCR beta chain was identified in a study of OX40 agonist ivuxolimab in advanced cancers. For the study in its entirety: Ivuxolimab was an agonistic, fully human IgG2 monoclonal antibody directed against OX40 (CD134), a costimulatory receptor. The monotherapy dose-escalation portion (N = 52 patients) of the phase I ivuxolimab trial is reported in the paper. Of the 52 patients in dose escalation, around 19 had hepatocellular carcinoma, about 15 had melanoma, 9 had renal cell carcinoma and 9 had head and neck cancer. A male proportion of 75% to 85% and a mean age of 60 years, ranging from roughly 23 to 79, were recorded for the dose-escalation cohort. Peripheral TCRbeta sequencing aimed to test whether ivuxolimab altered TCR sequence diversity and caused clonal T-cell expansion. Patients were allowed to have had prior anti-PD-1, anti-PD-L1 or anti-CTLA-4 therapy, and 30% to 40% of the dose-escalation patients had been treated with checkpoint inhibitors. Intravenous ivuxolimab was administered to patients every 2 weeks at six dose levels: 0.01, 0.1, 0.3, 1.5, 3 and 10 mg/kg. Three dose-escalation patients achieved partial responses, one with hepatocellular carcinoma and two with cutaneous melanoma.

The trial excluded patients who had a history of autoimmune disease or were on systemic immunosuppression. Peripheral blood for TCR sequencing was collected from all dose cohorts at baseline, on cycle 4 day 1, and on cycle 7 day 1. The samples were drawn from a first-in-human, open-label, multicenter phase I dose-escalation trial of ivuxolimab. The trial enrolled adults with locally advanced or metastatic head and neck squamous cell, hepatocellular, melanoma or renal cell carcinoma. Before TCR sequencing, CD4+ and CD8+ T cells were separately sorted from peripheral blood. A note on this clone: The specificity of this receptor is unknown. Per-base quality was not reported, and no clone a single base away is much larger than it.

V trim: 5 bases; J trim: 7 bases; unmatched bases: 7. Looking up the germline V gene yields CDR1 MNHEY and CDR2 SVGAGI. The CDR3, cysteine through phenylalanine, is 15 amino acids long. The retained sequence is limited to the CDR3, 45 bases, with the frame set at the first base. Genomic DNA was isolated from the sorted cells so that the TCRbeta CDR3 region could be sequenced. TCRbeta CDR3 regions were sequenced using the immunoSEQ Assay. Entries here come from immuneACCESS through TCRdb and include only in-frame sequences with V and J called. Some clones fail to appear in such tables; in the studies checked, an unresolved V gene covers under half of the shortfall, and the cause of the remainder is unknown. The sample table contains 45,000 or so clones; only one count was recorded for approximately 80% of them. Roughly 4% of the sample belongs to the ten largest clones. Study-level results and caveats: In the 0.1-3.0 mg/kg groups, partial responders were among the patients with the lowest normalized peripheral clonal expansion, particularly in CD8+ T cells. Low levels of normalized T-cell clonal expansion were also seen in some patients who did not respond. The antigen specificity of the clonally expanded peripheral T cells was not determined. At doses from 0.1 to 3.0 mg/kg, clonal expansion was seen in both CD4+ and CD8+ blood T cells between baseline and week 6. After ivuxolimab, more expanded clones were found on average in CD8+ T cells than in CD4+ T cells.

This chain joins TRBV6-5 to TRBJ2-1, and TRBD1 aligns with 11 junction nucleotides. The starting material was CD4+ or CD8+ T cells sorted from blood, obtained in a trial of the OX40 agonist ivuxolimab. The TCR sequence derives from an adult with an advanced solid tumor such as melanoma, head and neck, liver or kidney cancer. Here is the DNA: TGTGCCAGCAGTCCCAGGGACAGGGGGACGAATGAGCAGTTCTTC. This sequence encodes CASSPRDRGTNEQFF.